This paragraph covers one T cell receptor beta chain sequence. Its antigen is unknown. The junction and the germline gene differ at one end; a read error may be behind it. The source of the sample is a study of blood T cells in healthy people across ages. For the study at large: Template switching caught about one barcoded beta molecule for each two T cells.

The study recruited healthy Caucasian donors from Russia who were aged about 6 to 90. Study findings and constraints: Long-lived donors exceeded aged donors in naive CD4+ cells and diversity.

Then a second PCR, running about 6 to 11 cycles, was carried out with a sample-barcoded 5' primer and a J-beta primer mix. TCRdb ran MiXCR on the 5' RACE reads and lists one entry per CDR3 protein. The data contain about 2 million distinct CDR3 sequences, approximately 50% of them singletons. The CDR3 is 17 amino acids. CDR1 LGHNA and CDR2 YSLEER come from the germline V gene. The sequencing input was blood. The chain links TRBV4-3 to TRBJ2-7; 10 nucleotides agree with TRBD2. This clonotype was sampled from a woman aged 35 to 49 in good health. The CDR3 coding sequence is TGTGCCAGCAGCTTAAGACTAGCGGGCGGGCTCTCCTACGAGCAGTACTTC. Protein: CASSLRLAGGLSYEQYF.